Listed here are 17 T cell receptor beta chains from one sample, sequenced in a study of cytomegalovirus exposure and HLA in healthy donors. 60 Vbeta and 13 Jbeta primers were used in PCR. The protocol was immunoSEQ multiplex PCR, while the TCRdb copy is restricted to in-frame clones and leaves out a portion. The data contain 150,000 to 200,000 clones, 70% to 75% of them seen just once; the ten biggest clones take up over 2.5%. Sequencing was performed on PBMCs. The receptors stem from a male donor in good health and CMV-seronegative.

V and J are TRBV9 and TRBJ2-7, with 7 bases matching TRBD1. There are 16 residues in the CDR3. Looked up from germline, CDR1 is SGDLS and CDR2 is YYNGEE. The ends lost 0 bases at V and 5 bases at J; junction bases unmatched: 11. CDR3 amino acids: CASSVEGAGEFDEQYF. CDR3 sequence (DNA): TGTGCCAGCAGCGTAGAGGGGGCAGGGGAGTTCGACGAGCAGTACTTC.

This sequence joins TRBV30 and TRBJ1-6; TRBD1 aligns across 7 bases. Germline V CDR1 and CDR2: GTSNPN, SVGIG (reference sequence). The CDR3 loop spans 18 amino acids. The V segment lost 3 bases and the J segment 4 bases; nucleotides outside the gene matches: 15. The DNA for the CDR3 is TGTGCCTGGAGGAGAAGCAGGACAGGCAGAAGTTATAATTCACCCCTCCACTTT. It translates to CAWRRSRTGRSYNSPLHF.

CDR3 protein: CATKDSPGNTIYF. For the CDR3, the DNA is TGTGCCACCAAGGACAGCCCTGGAAACACCATATATTTT. This chain connects TRBV19 to TRBJ1-3; maybe TRBD1 (6 bases). Looked up from germline, CDR1 is LNHDA and CDR2 is SQIVND (reference sequence). The CDR3 totals 13 residues. The V and J ends lost 10 bases and 2 bases respectively, with 12 bases between them.

V is TRBV6-5 and J is TRBJ2-3; D unclear. Germline V gene sequence: CDR1 MNHEY, CDR2 SVGAGI. The CDR3 consists of 13 residues. V gave up 0 bases and J gave up 6 bases, with 7 bases separating them. The DNA of the CDR3 is TGTGCCAGCAGTTACTCTTCGGGTGATACGCAGTATTTT. Translation: CASSYSSGDTQYF.

The chain carries TRBV2 and TRBJ1-6, with 9 bases lining up with TRBD1. CDR3 length: 13 residues. With V trimmed by 10 bases and J by 5 bases, 3 bases remained unmatched. Germline V gene data show CDR1 as SNHLY and CDR2 as FYNNEI. The CDR3: CATRDRDNSPLHF. The CDR3 nucleotides are TGTGCCACCCGGGACAGGGATAATTCACCCCTCCACTTT. The whole variable domain, filled in from reference TRBV2 and TRBJ1-6, reads EPEVTQTPSHQVTQMGQEVILRCVPISNHLYFYWYRQILGQKVEFLVSFYNNEISEKSEIFDDQFSVERPDGSNFTLKIRSTKLEDSAMYFCATRDRDNSPLHFGNGTRLTVT.

This chain links TRBV19 with TRBJ1-5; 10 nucleotides agree with TRBD1. Germline CDR1 reads LNHDA; CDR2 reads SQIVND (reference sequence). The ends lost 0 bases at V and 7 bases at J; junction bases unmatched: 12. This CDR3 region has 18 residues. The CDR3: CASSIDPTGTGVGQPQHF. CDR3 DNA: TGTGCCAGTAGTATAGACCCGACCGGGACAGGGGTAGGACAGCCCCAGCATTTT.

The genes are TRBV7-6 and TRBJ1-2; possibly TRBD1 for D (6 bases). The germline V gene encodes CDR1 SGHVS and CDR2 FNYEAQ. The length of the CDR3 is 13 residues. V lost 5 bases to trimming and J lost 6 bases, with 13 bases between them. The CDR3 DNA reads as TGTGCCAGCAGCATACAGGGTTGGGATGGCTACACCTTC. This codes for CASSIQGWDGYTF.

The chain links TRBV30 to TRBJ1-2; perhaps TRBD1 as D (5 bases). The CDR3 runs 15 residues. V was trimmed by 5 bases and J by 6 bases, leaving 22 bases between them. Germline CDR1 is GTSNPN and CDR2 is SVGIG (reference sequence). The CDR3 region is CAWGLQVTVLNGYTF. The CDR3, as DNA: TGTGCCTGGGGCCTACAGGTTACCGTTTTGAATGGCTACACCTTC.

This clone was picked up a small number of times. V is TRBV27 and J is TRBJ2-1, with 8 bases identical to TRBD2. The length of the CDR3 is 14 residues. Trimming removed 8 bases from V and 8 bases from J; junction bases left unmatched: 11. Looked up from germline, CDR1 is MNHEY and CDR2 is SMNVEV (reference sequence). The CDR3 here is CASAIGLAPDEQFF. The CDR3 nucleotides read TGTGCCAGCGCCATAGGACTAGCTCCTGATGAGCAGTTCTTC.

The V and J genes are TRBV7-9 and TRBJ2-7; 7 nucleotides match TRBD1. Germline-derived CDR1 and CDR2 are SEHNR and FQNEAQ (reference sequence). This CDR3 contains 15 residues. Germline trimming cut 4 bases from V and 3 bases from J; bases unmatched to any gene: 9. CDR3 sequence: CASSSDRDRVYEQYF. Here the CDR3 DNA reads TGTGCCAGCAGCTCGGACCGGGACAGAGTCTACGAGCAGTACTTC.

The genes are TRBV5-1 and TRBJ2-7; perhaps TRBD2 as D (6 bases). Germline CDR1 is SGHRS and CDR2 is YFSETQ. This CDR3 has 13 residues. The ends were cut back, 3 bases at V and 2 bases at J, with 9 bases in the middle. CDR3: CASSSSGAYEQYF. The DNA of the CDR3 is TGCGCCAGCAGCTCCTCGGGGGCCTACGAGCAGTACTTC. Using reference TRBV5-1 and TRBJ2-7 for the parts outside the CDR3, the full variable domain is KAGVTQTPRYLIKTRGQQVTLSCSPISGHRSVSWYQQTPGQGLQFLFEYFSETQRNKGNFPGRFSGRQFSNSRSEMNVSTLELGDSALYLCASSSSGAYEQYFGPGTRLTVT.

A few counts support this clone. The chain carries TRBV27 and TRBJ1-2; weak D call: TRBD1 (6 bases). This CDR3 contains 13 residues. The V end lost 0 bases, the J end lost 8 bases, and 10 bases lay between the germline ends. The germline gives CDR1 MNHEY, CDR2 SMNVEV (reference sequence). The CDR3 loop is CASSLSEGGGYTF. CDR3 DNA sequence: TGTGCCAGCAGTTTATCGGAAGGGGGAGGCTACACCTTC.

The V and J genes are TRBV6-6 and TRBJ1-3, with D possibly matching TRBD1 (5 bases). CDR1 is MNHNY, CDR2 SVGAGI, per germline (reference sequence). The CDR3 loop spans 15 amino acids. The V gene lost 9 bases and the J gene lost 0 bases, with 15 bases spanning the gap. CDR3 sequence: CASETGGSSGNTIYF. In nucleotides, the CDR3 is TGTGCCAGTGAGACGGGGGGGAGCTCTGGAAACACCATATATTTT.

The chain carries TRBV27 and TRBJ2-7; TRBD1 aligns across 8 bases. V shed 6 bases, J shed 4 bases, and the junction held 2 bases outside the gene matches. CDR3 size: 12 residues. CDR1 and CDR2 (germline): MNHEY, SMNVEV (reference sequence). This chain's CDR3 is CASRQGAYEQYF. The CDR3 DNA reads as TGTGCCAGCAGGCAGGGGGCTTACGAGCAGTACTTC.

V gene TRBV7-6 combines with J gene TRBJ2-2; 8 bases line up with TRBD2. V shed 7 bases and J 7 bases; nucleotides not matched to a gene: 14. The germline gives CDR1 SGHVS, CDR2 FNYEAQ. The CDR3 covers 16 residues. The CDR3 protein is CASTPAGASLVGELFF. The CDR3 DNA reads TGTGCCAGCACGCCAGCGGGGGCCTCGTTAGTCGGGGAGCTGTTTTTT.

The CDR3 DNA is TGTGCCAGCAGGCCCGGGACTAGCGGCACAGATACGCAGTATTTT. Its translation is CASRPGTSGTDTQYF. The chain has TRBV6-1 and TRBJ2-3, with TRBD2 matching 10 bases. The CDR3 consists of 15 residues. Trimming cost V 6 bases and J 1 base; bases outside gene matches: 4. Per the germline V gene, CDR1 is MNHNS and CDR2 is SASEGT.

This CDR3 is CASSDRLAGAYNEQFF. As DNA, the CDR3 is TGTGCCAGCAGTGACCGACTAGCGGGGGCGTACAATGAGCAGTTCTTC. The chain is built from TRBV6-1 and TRBJ2-1; 12 bases fit TRBD2. CDR3 length equals 16 residues. With V trimmed by 3 bases and J by 4 bases, 4 bases remained unmatched. Germline V gene data show CDR1 as MNHNS and CDR2 as SASEGT.